This entry lists 5 T cell receptor beta chains sequenced from one sample in a study of identical twins listed by TCRdb under 2016. Receptor libraries were prepared by 5' RACE. Reads for this sample came from an Illumina HiSeq 2000. TCRdb's own reprocessing of the public reads used fastp at Q25 and MiXCR and kept productive beta chains. One record per CDR3 amino acid sequence lists the most common genes and DNA. This sample is represented by about 200,000 distinct CDR3 sequences; approximately 8.3% of them were singletons. Roughly 2% of the sample is held by the ten biggest clonotypes. In addition, the sample was reused for a study of yellow fever vaccine responses in identical twins.

Sequencing used memory (CD45RO+) T cells sorted from blood. Reading the label with the study, this specimen's cell subset or site is: CD45RO+ enriched T cells. The receptors shown here come from a woman under 30 in good health.

The chain couples TRBV6-1 to TRBJ2-1; the match to TRBD2 covers 9 bases. The V segment lost 6 bases and the J segment 5 bases; nucleotides outside the gene matches: 8. The CDR3 contains 15 residues. Germline-derived CDR1 and CDR2 are MNHNS and SASEGT. This CDR3 is CASRTSGGINNEQFF. The DNA for the CDR3 is TGTGCCAGCAGAACAAGCGGGGGGATAAACAATGAGCAGTTCTTC.

This clonotype was detected many times. This sequence joins TRBV5-1 and TRBJ1-1; D gene ambiguous. Trimming removed 3 bases from V and 1 base from J, with 10 bases in between. Germline-derived CDR1 and CDR2 are SGHRS and YFSETQ. The length of the CDR3 is 14 residues. This chain's CDR3 is CASSWGQPNTEAFF. In nucleotides, the CDR3 is TGCGCCAGCAGCTGGGGTCAGCCGAACACTGAAGCTTTCTTT.

The chain uses TRBV12-3 or TRBV12-4 and TRBJ2-3, with 13 bases matching TRBD2. V dropped 5 bases and J dropped 4; count of bases not matched to a gene: 6. The CDR3 sequence is 16 residues long. The CDR3: CASSPRTSGSADTQYF. The CDR3 nucleotides are TGTGCCAGCAGTCCCAGGACTAGCGGGAGCGCAGATACGCAGTATTTT.

This clonotype occurred many times. The rearrangement uses TRBV5-1 and TRBJ1-3; 7 bases are a match to TRBD1. The CDR3 sequence is 16 residues long. The junction had 5 bases not matched to a gene; V was cut back by 2 bases and J by 0 bases. CDR1 is SGHRS and CDR2 is YFSETQ in the germline V gene. In DNA, the CDR3 is TGCGCCAGCAGCTTCGTGACAGGGAGCTCTGGAAACACCATATATTTT. Amino acids: CASSFVTGSSGNTIYF.

This clonotype occurred a few times. V gene TRBV7-9 combines with J gene TRBJ2-1; unclear D gene. CDR3 length equals 15 residues. From germline, CDR1 is SEHNR and CDR2 FQNEAQ (reference sequence). V shed 5 bases and J shed 4 bases, with 15 bases lying between them. CDR3 in amino acids: CASSLISGQYNEQFF. CDR3 nucleotides: TGTGCCAGCAGCCTAATTTCGGGTCAATACAATGAGCAGTTCTTC. The full variable domain, rest sourced from reference TRBV7-9 and TRBJ2-1, is DTGVSQNPRHKITKRGQNVTFRCDPISEHNRLYWYRQTLGQGPEFLTYFQNEAQLEKSRLLSDRFSAERPKGSFSTLEIQRTEQGDSAMYLCASSLISGQYNEQFFGPGTRLTVL.